These 10 T cell receptor beta chains were all obtained from the same sample, sequenced in a study of T cell responses to AZD1222 COVID-19 vaccine. Assay: immunoSEQ multiplex PCR; the TCRdb copy retains only in-frame clones and omits some. The profile shows roughly 150,000 clones, 88% of them singletons. Sequenced material: peripheral blood, taken after recovery from COVID-19. These receptors originate from an adult who had recovered from COVID-19.

This chain joins TRBV5-6 and TRBJ2-5; 9 bases match TRBD1. The germline V gene encodes CDR1 SGHDT and CDR2 YYEEEE. V lost 0 bases and J lost 5; bases outside the gene matches: 11. The CDR3 spans 17 residues. For the CDR3, the DNA is TGTGCCAGCAGCTTGGCCGGGAACAGGGGGCAAGGGGAGACCCAGTACTTC. It codes for CASSLAGNRGQGETQYF.

The rearrangement uses TRBV12-3 or TRBV12-4 and TRBJ1-4; D gene uncertain. This CDR3 is built from 13 residues. The V end lost 1 base, the J end lost 2 bases, and 2 bases lay between the germline ends. The CDR3 protein is CASSLVTNEKLFF. The CDR3 DNA is TGTGCCAGCAGTTTAGTGACTAATGAAAAACTGTTTTTT.

The V call is TRBV3-1 (or the pseudogene TRBV3-2), the J call TRBJ1-1; 8 nucleotides match TRBD1. Trimming at V came to 4 bases and at J to 1 base, leaving 2 bases not matched to a gene. From germline, CDR1 is LGHDT and CDR2 YNNKEL (reference sequence). There are 14 residues in the CDR3. The CDR3 sequence: CASSRDRGNTEAFF. CDR3 DNA sequence: TGTGCCAGCAGCCGAGACAGGGGGAACACTGAAGCTTTCTTT.

This clone showed up just once. The chain joins TRBV15 to TRBJ1-1; tentative D call: TRBD1 (5 bases). CDR1 is LNHNV, CDR2 YYDKDF, per germline (reference sequence). This CDR3 has 13 residues. V was pared by 0 bases and J by 11 bases, with 13 bases between. For the CDR3, the DNA is TGTGCCACCAGCAGAGAAAGGGGCCGAGGGGCTTTCTTT. Translating gives CATSRERGRGAFF.

The chain combines TRBV6-5 with TRBJ2-1; D is possibly TRBD1 (6 bases). CDR1 and CDR2 (germline): MNHEY, SVGAGI. The CDR3 has 14 amino acids. Trimming took 7 bases from V and 0 from J, leaving 10 bases between them. The CDR3 DNA reads TGTGCCAGCACCTCAGGGGACTCCTACAATGAGCAGTTCTTC. This sequence encodes CASTSGDSYNEQFF.

The chain is built from TRBV19 and TRBJ2-5, with TRBD2 identical over 12 bases. The CDR3 is 15 amino acids. Trimming removed 4 bases from V and 4 bases from J; junction bases left unmatched: 4. Per germline, CDR1 LNHDA and CDR2 SQIVND (reference sequence). The CDR3 sequence is CASSNKLAGGETQYF. As DNA, the CDR3 is TGTGCCAGTAGTAATAAACTAGCGGGAGGAGAGACCCAGTACTTC.

The V gene is TRBV4-2, the J gene TRBJ1-2, with 9 positions matching TRBD1. V lost 0 bases and J lost 7; bases outside the gene matches: 6. The CDR3 spans 15 residues. Germline CDR1 is LGHNA and CDR2 is YNFKEQ. CDR3 loop: CASSQDVGQGRGYTF. The CDR3 DNA follows: TGTGCCAGCAGCCAAGATGTGGGACAGGGACGTGGCTACACCTTC.

The V call is TRBV6-5, the J call TRBJ2-1; 10 nucleotides match TRBD2. The CDR3 length is 13 residues. Looked up from germline, CDR1 is MNHEY and CDR2 is SVGAGI. Losses at the gene ends were 8 bases for V and 8 bases for J; bases not matched to a gene: 6. CDR3 in amino acids: CASVLAGAHEQFF. The CDR3 DNA reads as TGTGCCAGCGTCCTAGCGGGAGCCCATGAGCAGTTCTTC.

The rearrangement joins TRBV19 to TRBJ2-7; D possibly corresponds to TRBD1 (6 bases). V was shortened by 4 bases and J by 6 bases, with 19 bases between the two germline ends. The CDR3 has 15 amino acids. The germline V gene has CDR1 LNHDA and CDR2 SQIVND (reference sequence). The DNA of the CDR3 is TGTGCCAGTAGTACCGCCAGGGGTCGAGTTGGCGAGCAGTACTTC. The encoded protein is CASSTARGRVGEQYF.

This chain links TRBV24-1 with TRBJ2-5, with D uncertain. The V end was cut by 3 bases, the J end by 2 bases, with 12 bases between. This CDR3 is 15 amino acids long. In germline, CDR1 is KGHDR, CDR2 SFDVKD. The CDR3 DNA is TGTGCCACCAGTGATGCCCAAGGATCTCAAGAGACCCAGTACTTC. Protein: CATSDAQGSQETQYF.